The 32 T cell receptor beta chains in this list originate from one sample, sequenced in a study of blood T cell repertoires in COVID-19. Assay: immunoSEQ multiplex PCR; the TCRdb copy retains only in-frame clones and omits some. The sample contains about 160,000 clones, just over 90% of which appear only once. The sample comprised peripheral blood. The receptor set was obtained from a man between 18 and 29 years old with acute or convalescent COVID-19.

This rearrangement joins TRBV4-1 to TRBJ1-4; D may be TRBD1 (5 bases). Germline loops: CDR1 MGHRA, CDR2 YSYEKL. This CDR3 contains 16 residues. The ends were cut back, 1 base at V and 8 bases at J, with 17 bases in the middle. The CDR3 region has the DNA TGCGCCAGCAGCCAAGCCAGTTGGGGGGTGCGGGAAAAACTGTTTTTT. It translates to CASSQASWGVREKLFF.

The chain has TRBV5-5 and TRBJ2-3; 8 bases are shared with TRBD2. The V gene end was trimmed by 4 bases and the J gene end by 5 bases; junction bases not matched to a gene: 6. The germline V gene has CDR1 SGHKS and CDR2 YYEKEE (reference sequence). This CDR3 has 14 residues. The CDR3 region has the DNA TGTGCCAGCAGCCCCTCCGGGGGGGTAGATACGCAGTATTTT. This gives the protein CASSPSGGVDTQYF.

V gene TRBV24-1 combines with J gene TRBJ1-2, with TRBD1 matching 8 bases. The V segment lost 9 bases and the J segment 7 bases; nucleotides outside the gene matches: 9. The CDR3 is made up of 13 amino acids. In germline, CDR1 is KGHDR, CDR2 SFDVKD. The DNA for the CDR3 is TGTGCCACCGGACCCCGGACAGGGTCTGGCTACACCTTC. This encodes CATGPRTGSGYTF.

The chain carries TRBV3-1 (or the pseudogene TRBV3-2) and TRBJ1-1, with D perhaps TRBD1 (6 bases). Trimming shortened V by 5 bases and J by 5 bases, and 15 bases separated the two germline ends. CDR1 LGHDT and CDR2 YNNKEL come from the germline V gene (reference sequence). The CDR3 consists of 14 residues. CDR3 DNA sequence: TGTGCCAGCAGCAAACAGGGTTTTGAGACTGAAGCTTTCTTT. Amino acids: CASSKQGFETEAFF.

As DNA, the CDR3 is TGTGCCAGCAGCTTGGGACAGGGTGGCTACACCTTC. As protein: CASSLGQGGYTF. The J gene is TRBJ1-2, the V gene TRBV5-8; 7 bases agree with TRBD1. The germline V gene encodes CDR1 SGHTS and CDR2 YDEGEE. J was trimmed by 7 bases and V by 0 bases; bases with no gene match: 0. The CDR3 has 12 residues.

The V call is TRBV6-5, the J call TRBJ2-7, with 10 bases fitting TRBD1. J lost 6 bases, V lost 7 bases, and 9 bases had no gene match. Germline V lookup: CDR1 MNHEY, CDR2 SVGAGI. The CDR3 consists of 14 residues. CDR3 DNA sequence: TGTGCCAGCACTATGGGGGGACAGGGGAGCGAGCAGTACTTC. This gives the protein CASTMGGQGSEQYF.

This clone was counted a few times. J is TRBJ1-6 and V is TRBV5-6, with 8 bases identical to TRBD1. Per the germline V gene, CDR1 is SGHDT and CDR2 is YYEEEE. With V trimmed by 4 bases and J by 5 bases, 8 bases remained unmatched. The CDR3 is 16 amino acids. The CDR3 spells CASSANQGADNSPLHF. CDR3 bases: TGTGCCAGCAGCGCGAATCAGGGGGCAGATAATTCACCCCTCCACTTT.

In DNA form, the CDR3 reads TGTGCCAGCAGTTTATCGCCGGCAGGGGACACCTACGAGCAGTACTTC. Translated: CASSLSPAGDTYEQYF. The chain carries TRBV27 and TRBJ2-7, with D tentatively TRBD1 (6 bases). Trimming removed 0 bases at V and 2 bases at J, with 14 bases between. Per germline, CDR1 MNHEY and CDR2 SMNVEV (reference sequence). The CDR3 spans 16 residues.

The chain employs TRBV18 and TRBJ2-1, with 8 bases identical to TRBD1. Trimming at V came to 4 bases and at J to 7 bases, leaving 15 bases not matched to a gene. Germline CDR1 reads KGHSH; CDR2 reads LQKENI. The CDR3 is 17 amino acids. The CDR3 sequence: CASSRESTGARGNEQFF. The DNA of the CDR3 is TGTGCCAGCTCACGAGAATCGACAGGGGCTCGAGGGAATGAGCAGTTCTTC.

This clone was detected a few times. The rearrangement links TRBV13 to TRBJ2-1; 9 bases align to TRBD1. The CDR3 has 17 residues. After removal of 5 bases from V and 2 bases from J, the junction contained 10 bases not matched to a gene. CDR1 and CDR2 from the germline V gene are PRHDT and FYEKMQ (reference sequence). CDR3 protein: CASSIRTGALPYNEQFF. The CDR3 DNA is TGTGCCAGCAGCATAAGGACAGGGGCCTTACCCTACAATGAGCAGTTCTTC. The full variable domain, rest sourced from reference TRBV13 and TRBJ2-1, is AAGVIQSPRHLIKEKRETATLKCYPIPRHDTVYWYQQGPGQDPQFLISFYEKMQSDKGSIPDRFSAQQFSDYHSELNMSSLELGDSALYFCASSIRTGALPYNEQFFGPGTRLTVL.

The sample holds a few counts of this clone. The chain joins TRBV30 to TRBJ2-7; TRBD2 agrees at 8 bases. The CDR3 runs to 14 residues. Germline V gives CDR1 GTSNPN, CDR2 SVGIG (reference sequence). Trimming at V came to 4 bases and at J to 3 bases, leaving 8 bases not matched to a gene. DNA for the CDR3: TGTGCCTGGAAGTCGGGAGGGGAGGGCTACGAGCAGTACTTC. Translated: CAWKSGGEGYEQYF. The full variable domain, rest sourced from reference TRBV30 and TRBJ2-7, is SQTIHQWPATLVQPVGSPLSLECTVEGTSNPNLYWYRQAAGRGLQLLFYSVGIGQISSEVPQNLSASRPQDRQFILSSKKLLLSDSGFYLCAWKSGGEGYEQYFGPGTRLTVT.

Concerning this clone itself: The sample contains more than one DNA sequence encoding this CDR3. The chain has TRBV11-3 and TRBJ1-3; 9 bases are shared with TRBD1. CDR1 and CDR2 from the germline V gene are SGHNT and YENEEA. There are 15 residues in the CDR3. V lost 5 bases and J lost 2; bases outside the gene matches: 4. The DNA for the CDR3 is TGTGCCAGCAGCCCGGGACAGGGCCCTGGAAACACCATATATTTT. This gives the protein CASSPGQGPGNTIYF. The full variable domain, completed using reference TRBV11-3 and TRBJ1-3, is EAGVVQSPRYKIIEKKQPVAFWCNPISGHNTLYWYLQNLGQGPELLIRYENEEAVDDSQLPKDRFSAERLKGVDSTLKIQPAELGDSAVYLCASSPGQGPGNTIYFGEGSWLTVV.

This sequence joins TRBV6-5 and TRBJ2-1, with unresolved D. The CDR3 extends over 12 amino acids. Trimming removed 6 bases from V and 9 bases from J, with 12 bases in between. Germline-derived CDR1 and CDR2 are MNHEY and SVGAGI. The CDR3 region has the DNA TGTGCCAGCAGAAACCAGGCTGGTGAGCAGTTCTTC. Encoded protein: CASRNQAGEQFF.

Written as DNA, the CDR3 is TGTGCCAGCAGTTCTTTTGGACAGGGGGCTAGTGGCTACACCTTC. Protein product: CASSSFGQGASGYTF. J is TRBJ1-2 and V is TRBV6-5, with 11 bases that match TRBD1. Germline V CDR1 and CDR2: MNHEY, SVGAGI. Germline trimming cut 4 bases from V and 7 bases from J; bases unmatched to any gene: 8. The CDR3 is 15 amino acids.

This clone was seen a handful of times. The chain recombines TRBV12-5 with TRBJ1-4, with 8 bases identical to TRBD1. CDR1 is LGHNT and CDR2 is FRNRAP in the germline V gene. CDR3 length: 14 residues. The ends lost 6 bases at V and 4 bases at J; junction bases unmatched: 4. The CDR3 loop reads CASGRDRLNEKLFF. As DNA, the CDR3 is TGTGCTAGTGGCCGGGACAGGCTTAATGAAAAACTGTTTTTT.

The genes are TRBV18 and TRBJ2-6; 10 positions agree with TRBD1. CDR3 size: 19 residues. The germline V gene encodes CDR1 KGHSH and CDR2 LQKENI. V was pared by 0 bases and J by 0 bases, with 5 bases of the junction left unmatched. CDR3 sequence: CASSPPGQGLGSGANVLTF. DNA for the CDR3: TGTGCCAGCTCACCACCGGGACAGGGGTTAGGCTCTGGGGCCAACGTCCTGACTTTC.

This chain's CDR3 is CASSTGQSSTDTQYF. The CDR3 DNA sequence: TGTGCCAGCAGCACCGGACAGTCTAGCACAGATACGCAGTATTTT. The chain uses TRBV11-2 and TRBJ2-3; maybe TRBD1 (6 bases). The CDR3 loop spans 15 amino acids. Germline lookup yields CDR1 SGHAT and CDR2 FQNNGV. V dropped 5 bases and J dropped 0 bases, with 12 bases sitting between them. The full variable domain, rest sourced from reference TRBV11-2 and TRBJ2-3, is EAGVAQSPRYKIIEKRQSVAFWCNPISGHATLYWYQQILGQGPKLLIQFQNNGVVDDSQLPKDRFSAERLKGVDSTLKIQPAKLEDSAVYLCASSTGQSSTDTQYFGPGTRLTVL.

The chain uses TRBV30 and TRBJ1-1; 8 bases align to TRBD1. The CDR3 has 14 residues. CDR1 is GTSNPN, CDR2 SVGIG, per germline (reference sequence). V gave up 3 bases and J gave up 4 bases; unmatched junction bases: 7. The chain's CDR3 is CAWRRQGKGTEAFF. CDR3 DNA sequence: TGTGCCTGGAGGCGACAGGGGAAGGGCACTGAAGCTTTCTTT.

The rearrangement joins TRBV7-9 to TRBJ2-3; 8 bases map to TRBD2. The CDR3 runs to 15 residues. Germline V gives CDR1 SEHNR, CDR2 FQNEAQ (reference sequence). J lost 1 base, V lost 3 bases, and 3 bases had no gene match. CDR3: CASSFLGGGTDTQYF. For the CDR3, the DNA is TGTGCCAGCAGCTTCCTCGGGGGGGGCACAGATACGCAGTATTTT.

The rearrangement links TRBV5-8 to TRBJ1-4; D not certain. The CDR3 covers 12 residues. The V and J ends lost 2 bases and 8 bases respectively, with 7 bases between them. Germline CDR1 reads SGHTS; CDR2 reads YDEGEE. The CDR3 DNA sequence: TGTGCCAGCAGCTTAGACAAAGAAAAACTGTTTTTT. Its translation: CASSLDKEKLFF.

This rearrangement joins TRBV11-3 to TRBJ1-1; TRBD1 matches 8 bases. Germline V gene data show CDR1 as SGHNT and CDR2 as YENEEA. This CDR3 region has 20 residues. With V trimmed by 3 bases and J by 0 bases, 18 bases remained unmatched. CDR3 nucleotides: TGTGCCAGCAGCTTTCTCTTAAAGGACAGGGCTTATGGGATGAACACTGAAGCTTTCTTT. Its protein is CASSFLLKDRAYGMNTEAFF.

V gene TRBV27 combines with J gene TRBJ1-6; 7 bases are a match to TRBD1. The CDR3 is made up of 19 amino acids. The V segment lost 6 bases and the J segment 3 bases; nucleotides outside the gene matches: 17. The V gene's germline CDR1 is MNHEY and CDR2 SMNVEV (reference sequence). The CDR3: CASRNGDSLHLDYNSPLHF. The DNA for the CDR3 is TGTGCCAGCAGGAATGGGGACAGTCTCCATCTGGACTATAATTCACCCCTCCACTTT.

This rearrangement joins TRBV27 to TRBJ2-6; a possible D gene is TRBD1 (6 bases). The CDR3 length is 19 residues. The V gene's germline CDR1 is MNHEY and CDR2 SMNVEV (reference sequence). V was pared by 7 bases and J by 2 bases, with 24 bases between. CDR3 region: CASTLFNGRGRTGANVLTF. In DNA form, the CDR3 reads TGTGCCAGCACCCTATTCAACGGCAGGGGAAGAACTGGGGCCAACGTCCTGACTTTC.

The rearrangement uses TRBV5-6 and TRBJ1-4, with 12 nucleotides matching TRBD1. The CDR3 has 16 amino acids. The J segment lost 8 bases and the V segment lost 3 bases, leaving 8 bases of the junction unmatched. CDR1 and CDR2 (germline): SGHDT, YYEEEE. The DNA for the CDR3 is TGTGCCAGCAGCTGGGGGACAGGGGGCTATCGGGAAAAACTGTTTTTT. Its translation is CASSWGTGGYREKLFF.

This chain connects TRBV24-1 to TRBJ2-1; 9 nucleotides agree with TRBD1. The CDR3 spans 15 residues. The V segment lost 6 bases and the J segment 8 bases; nucleotides outside the gene matches: 10. The germline V gene encodes CDR1 KGHDR and CDR2 SFDVKD. The CDR3, as DNA: TGTGCCACCAGTTCCGGGACAGGGAATAGGCATGAGCAGTTCTTC. Translating it yields CATSSGTGNRHEQFF.

The chain couples TRBV11-3 to TRBJ1-4, with D maybe TRBD1 (6 bases). CDR3 length equals 18 residues. CDR1 is SGHNT, CDR2 YENEEA, per germline. Trimming took 0 bases from V and 8 from J, leaving 22 bases between them. Here the CDR3 reads CASSLELNIRAGEEKLFF. Written as DNA, the CDR3 is TGTGCCAGCAGCTTAGAATTAAATATAAGGGCAGGGGAAGAAAAACTGTTTTTT.

The chain's CDR3 is CATSDPGGSGAEAFF. The CDR3 nucleotides are TGTGCCACCAGTGACCCTGGAGGGAGCGGCGCTGAAGCTTTCTTT. The chain couples TRBV24-1 to TRBJ1-1, with D hard to call. Trimming took 4 bases from V and 6 from J, leaving 17 bases between them. CDR3 length: 15 residues. Per the germline V gene, CDR1 is KGHDR and CDR2 is SFDVKD.

V is TRBV19 and J is TRBJ2-7; D perhaps matches TRBD2 (5 bases). In germline, CDR1 is LNHDA, CDR2 SQIVND (reference sequence). V lost 5 bases, J lost 4 bases, and 15 bases lay in between. The CDR3 totals 14 residues. CDR3 loop: CASSRGSTEYEQYF. DNA for the CDR3: TGTGCCAGTAGTCGGGGTAGCACCGAATACGAGCAGTACTTC. The whole variable domain, remainder taken from reference TRBV19 and TRBJ2-7, is DGGITQSPKYLFRKEGQNVTLSCEQNLNHDAMYWYRQDPGQGLRLIYYSQIVNDFQKGDIAEGYSVSREKKESFPLTVTSAQKNPTAFYLCASSRGSTEYEQYFGPGTRLTVT.

J is TRBJ1-1 and V is TRBV27; TRBD1 aligns across 9 bases. There are 20 residues in the CDR3. Germline assignment: CDR1 MNHEY and CDR2 SMNVEV (reference sequence). V shed 2 bases and J 1 base; nucleotides not matched to a gene: 17. The CDR3 sequence: CASSLHQLQGQGLPNTEAFF. CDR3 bases: TGTGCCAGCAGTTTACATCAGTTGCAGGGACAGGGACTTCCGAACACTGAAGCTTTCTTT.

This clone has only a few counts. The rearrangement uses TRBV5-6 and TRBJ1-4, with D unresolved. V was trimmed by 0 bases and J by 7 bases, leaving 10 bases between them. CDR3 length: 14 amino acids. Germline CDR1 SGHDT, CDR2 YYEEEE. The CDR3 bases are TGTGCCAGCAGCTTGGGACAAGGAGGTGAAAAACTGTTTTTT. Translating it yields CASSLGQGGEKLFF.

This clone turned up a few times. The chain links TRBV20-1 to TRBJ2-7; 11 positions match TRBD1. The CDR3 spans 15 residues. V was pared by 3 bases and J by 4 bases, with 8 bases of the junction left unmatched. Germline CDR1 reads DFQATT; CDR2 reads SNEGSKA (reference sequence). CDR3: CSASSGQGALYEQYF. The DNA of the CDR3 is TGCAGTGCTAGTAGCGGACAGGGGGCTCTATACGAGCAGTACTTC.

V is TRBV7-6 and J is TRBJ2-1; D unresolved. Trimming stripped 2 bases from V and 0 bases from J, with 11 bases between. The germline V gene encodes CDR1 SGHVS and CDR2 FNYEAQ. The CDR3 has 16 residues. The CDR3 DNA is TGTGCCAGCAGCTTAAAAGAAGATAGCTCCTACAATGAGCAGTTCTTC. This encodes CASSLKEDSSYNEQFF.